Listed below are T cell receptor beta chains from one sample, sequenced in a study of blood T cell repertoires in COVID-19. Repertoires were generated with immunoSEQ multiplex PCR, while TCRdb's copy carries only in-frame clones and drops some. The repertoire holds under 300,000 clones, approximately 84% seen once, with roughly 3.1% in the top ten. The material sequenced was PBMCs or T cells enriched from blood (not recorded which). The receptors shown here come from a middle-aged man who had recovered from COVID-19. The CDR3 runs from the conserved cysteine through the conserved F or W. D genes are given only for firm matches. For some rows the clone size is stated as once, few or many, or as a class when expanded; others skip it.

>TRBD2|few|TRBJ2-1|TRBV10-2
CASSEGLAVGFF
TGCGCCAGCAGTGAGGGACTAGCGGTCGGGTTCTTC
>TRBD1|NA|TRBJ1-2|TRBV10-3
CATTRDRETGYTF
TGTGCCACCACCCGCGACAGGGAAACTGGCTACACCTTC
>TRBD1|NA|TRBJ2-3|TRBV7-2
CASSLGGQGGTDTQYF
TGTGCCAGCAGCTTGGGGGGACAGGGGGGAACAGATACGCAGTATTTT
>TRBD2|NA|TRBJ2-5|TRBV6-5
CASSSTSGPQETQYF
TGTGCCAGCAGTTCGACTAGCGGACCCCAAGAGACCCAGTACTTC
>NA|NA|TRBJ1-2|TRBV2
CASLFRRGYGYTF
TGTGCCAGCCTTTTCCGGCGGGGCTATGGCTACACCTTC
>NA|few|TRBJ1-5|TRBV20-1
CSASQGWDQPQHF
TGCAGTGCTAGTCAGGGATGGGATCAGCCCCAGCATTTT
>NA|NA|TRBJ1-5|TRBV5-6
CASSLSGLGHQPQHF
TGTGCCAGCAGCTTGTCAGGGCTGGGTCATCAGCCCCAGCATTTT
>TRBD1|once|TRBJ2-6|TRBV7-8
CASSQARRDRESSGANVLTF
TGTGCCAGCAGCCAAGCCCGAAGGGACAGGGAAAGCTCTGGGGCCAACGTCCTGACTTTC
>TRBD1|NA|TRBJ1-2|TRBV18
CASSPPNRQGRFDGYTF
TGTGCCAGCTCACCACCGAATCGACAGGGTCGATTCGATGGCTACACCTTC
>TRBD2|NA|TRBJ2-2|TRBV5-1
CASTIGSGGADTGELFF
TGCGCCAGCACCATCGGGAGCGGGGGGGCCGACACCGGGGAGCTGTTTTTT
>TRBD2|NA|TRBJ2-3|TRBV10-1
CASSPGLGNSRAYF
TGCGCCAGCAGTCCGGGACTAGGGAATTCGCGGGCGTATTTT
>NA|NA|TRBJ2-2|TRBV30
CAWRGTARGTGELFF
TGTGCCTGGCGGGGGACAGCCCGCGGCACCGGGGAGCTGTTTTTT
>NA|NA|TRBJ2-7|TRBV11-2
CASSLPRKGYEQYF
TGTGCCAGCAGCTTACCCCGAAAGGGGTACGAGCAGTACTTC
>NA|NA|TRBJ2-1|TRBV3-1/TRBV3-2
CASSQEGGYNEQFF
TGTGCCAGCAGCCAAGAAGGGGGATACAATGAGCAGTTCTTC
>NA|once|TRBJ2-7|TRBV4-2
CASTSLVGRAAHEQYF
TGTGCCAGCACCTCCTTGGTGGGCAGGGCCGCCCACGAGCAGTACTTC
>NA|NA|TRBJ1-6|TRBV5-7
CASSLRQVNSPLHF
TGTGCCAGCAGCTTGAGGCAGGTTAATTCACCCCTCCACTTT